The present T cell receptor beta chain was sequenced within a study of response to subunit inactivated influenza vaccine. TCRdb re-derived calls from the RT-PCR reads in MiXCR, one entry per CDR3 protein. Here the sample spans approximately 500,000 distinct CDR3 sequences, over 10% being singletons. The study, taken as a whole, reports: Few additional T cells are recruited per seasonal influenza vaccination, authors suggested.

This clonotype turned up a few times. Its matching antigen is unknown. Sequences were derived from PBMCs from blood, sampled 35 to 45 days after vaccination. The TCR sequence derives from a man aged 50-59 years who received an inactivated influenza vaccine.

CDR3 coding DNA: TGTGCCAGCAGCGTAGGACAGAGGACAGATACGCAGTATTTT. It codes for CASSVGQRTDTQYF. This chain uses TRBV9 with TRBJ2-3; perhaps TRBD1 as D (5 bases). V gave up 0 bases and J gave up 3 bases, with 8 bases separating them. The CDR3 extends over 14 amino acids. Germline values: CDR1 SGDLS, CDR2 YYNGEE.